A selection of T cell receptor beta chains follows, all from one sample in a study of T cell responses to AZD1222 COVID-19 vaccine. Profiling relied on immunoSEQ multiplex PCR, and the TCRdb table lists in-frame clones only, not all of them. The sample records tens of thousands of clones, around 88% being singletons. Material: peripheral blood, obtained 28 days after the second AZD1222 dose. The receptor set was obtained from an adult who received the AZD1222 COVID-19 vaccine. Each CDR3 is given with its conserved first and last residue. A D gene is named only where the DNA matches it firmly. The listing skips clone size in some rows; elsewhere it reads once, few, many or a size class.

d_call j_call v_call clone_size cdr3_nt cdr3_aa
. TRBJ1-4 TRBV7-9 . TGTGCCAGCAGCTTACTAGACGAGGGGGGAGGTGAAAAACTGTTTTTT CASSLLDEGGGEKLFF
TRBD2 TRBJ2-1 TRBV5-1 . TGCGCCAGCAGCTCAACTAGCGGGAGTTACAATGAGCAGTTCTTC CASSSTSGSYNEQFF
. TRBJ2-1 TRBV5-1 . TGCGCCAGCAGCTTAGCGGAACCCTCCTACAATGAGCAGTTCTTC CASSLAEPSYNEQFF
. TRBJ1-4 TRBV5-1 . TGCGCCAGCAGCCCCACAGCAACTAATGAAAAACTGTTTTTT CASSPTATNEKLFF
. TRBJ2-7 TRBV16 . TGTGCCAGCACACAACAGGGAACTCTCCCCCACGAGCAGTACTTC CASTQQGTLPHEQYF
. TRBJ2-7 TRBV6-4 . TGTGCCACACAGGACGTACGCGAGCAGTACTTC CATQDVREQYF
. TRBJ1-3 TRBV5-1 . TGCGCCAGCAGCTTGGAAACAGTCAACTCTGGAAACACCATATATTTT CASSLETVNSGNTIYF
TRBD2 TRBJ2-3 TRBV5-1 once TGCGCCAGCAGCCAGACTAGCGGGGGGTCCTCCACAGATACGCAGTATTTT CASSQTSGGSSTDTQYF
TRBD1 TRBJ2-2 TRBV5-1 . TGCGCCAGCAGCGGACAGGGTATCGCCGGGGAGCTGTTTTTT CASSGQGIAGELFF
. TRBJ1-2 TRBV19 . TGTGCCAGTAGTATTCGACACTTCTATGGCTACACCTTC CASSIRHFYGYTF
TRBD1 TRBJ1-6 TRBV12-5 few TGTGCTAGTGGCCCCGGGACAGGACTCCTCCACTTT CASGPGTGLLHF
. TRBJ2-2 TRBV2 . TGTGCCAGCAGCCTCGGGGACGCGAACACCGGGGAGCTGTTTTTT CASSLGDANTGELFF
TRBD1 TRBJ1-2 TRBV6-5 . TGTGCCAGCACGGGACAGATAGCTAACTATGGCTACACCTTC CASTGQIANYGYTF
. TRBJ1-1 TRBV19 . TGTGCCAGTAGCTATACAGGCCCCGGGGAAGCTTTCTTT CASSYTGPGEAFF
. TRBJ2-7 TRBV6-2/TRBV6-3 . TGTGCCAGCAGTTCACCCGGGGGTGGAGAGCAGTACTTC CASSSPGGGEQYF
TRBD1 TRBJ1-3 TRBV5-1 . TGCGCCAGCAGCTTGTCCGGGACAGGGGGTGGAAACACCATATATTTT CASSLSGTGGGNTIYF
. TRBJ2-3 TRBV27 . TGTGCCAGCAGTTTCTCCGGGTCTCCCACAGATACGCAGTATTTT CASSFSGSPTDTQYF
. TRBJ2-5 TRBV14 . TGTGCCAGCAGCAGGACACACCAAGAGACCCAGTACTTC CASSRTHQETQYF
TRBD1 TRBJ2-2 TRBV5-1 . TGCGCCAGCAGCCAGGGGGCGAATACGGCCGGGGAGCTGTTTTTT CASSQGANTAGELFF
. TRBJ1-3 TRBV6-1 . TGTGCCAGCAGTGCCCTCTGGGCAGCCTCTGGAAACACCATATATTTT CASSALWAASGNTIYF
. TRBJ2-2 TRBV6-1 . TGTGCCAGCAGTGAAGTTCAGGTTGTAGGGGAGCTGTTTTTT CASSEVQVVGELFF
. TRBJ2-7 TRBV20-1 . TGCAGTGCTAGTTGGGGCGCCGAGCAGTACTTC CSASWGAEQYF
. TRBJ2-4 TRBV15 . TGTGCCACCAGCAGAAGCGGAGGGGGATTTAAAAACATTCAGTACTTC CATSRSGGGFKNIQYF
TRBD1 TRBJ1-2 TRBV4-1 . TGCGCCAGCAGCCAAGATGTAGGACAGGGGAGATTGGATGGCTACACCTTC CASSQDVGQGRLDGYTF
TRBD2 TRBJ2-2 TRBV7-7 . TGTGCTAGCAGCTCGGGACTAGTAGGCACCGGGGAGCTGTTTTTT CASSSGLVGTGELFF
. TRBJ2-7 TRBV7-3 . TGTGCCAGCAGCTTAGCCCCTGGACAATCCTACGAGCAGTACTTC CASSLAPGQSYEQYF
. TRBJ2-5 TRBV2 . TGTGCCAGCAGTGAAGAGGAACTAGCCCTTGGAGAGACCCAGTACTTC CASSEEELALGETQYF
. TRBJ1-2 TRBV6-5 . TGTGCCAGCAGTTACCAGGACGCGAACTATGGCTACACCTTC CASSYQDANYGYTF
. TRBJ1-2 TRBV2 . TGTGCCAGCAGTGAAGGACACTCCTTACTTGGCTACACCTTC CASSEGHSLLGYTF
. TRBJ1-5 TRBV30 . TGTGCCTGGAGTTTACAGACTAGCAATCAGCCCCAGCATTTT CAWSLQTSNQPQHF
. TRBJ2-3 TRBV9 . TGTGCCAGCAGCCCGCGAGCCCTCAGCACAGATACGCAGTATTTT CASSPRALSTDTQYF
TRBD1 TRBJ1-2 TRBV5-1 . TGCGCCAGCAACACCGGGACAGGGGGCTTTGCTTACACCTTC CASNTGTGGFAYTF
. TRBJ2-3 TRBV27 . TGTGCCAGCAGTTCGGGACCTCCACCACGCAGTCATACGCAGTATTTT CASSSGPPPRSHTQYF
. TRBJ2-1 TRBV7-8 . TGTGCCAGCAGCTTCGGGCAGGGCCACAATGAGCAGTTCTTC CASSFGQGHNEQFF
. TRBJ2-5 TRBV7-9 . TGTGCCAGCAGCTTAAAAGGATCAGGGGTCGCGGGTCGAGAGACCCAGTACTTC CASSLKGSGVAGRETQYF
. TRBJ2-7 TRBV12-3/TRBV12-4 . TGTGCCAGCAGTTTAGAGGTGAACTACGAGCAGTACTTC CASSLEVNYEQYF
. TRBJ1-3 TRBV7-3 . TGTGCCAGCAGCCCCGGACAGGGAAACACCATATATTTT CASSPGQGNTIYF
TRBD1 TRBJ1-1 TRBV2 . TGTGCCAGCAGAACGGACAGGGGGAGGAACACTGAAGCTTTCTTT CASRTDRGRNTEAFF
. TRBJ2-7 TRBV6-1 . TGTGCCAGCAGTGAATATGAGGGAACCTACGAGCAGTACTTC CASSEYEGTYEQYF
TRBD1 TRBJ1-3 TRBV27 . TGTGCCAGCAGTTTGACAGGGGGTGACGGAAACACCATATATTTT CASSLTGGDGNTIYF
. TRBJ1-6 TRBV2 . TGTGCCAGCAGTGAAGGTTTCAGTGGCTCACCCCTCCACTTT CASSEGFSGSPLHF
TRBD2 TRBJ2-7 TRBV9 . TGTGCCAGCAGCCCCGGACTAGCGGTCACCTACGAGCAGTACTTC CASSPGLAVTYEQYF
. TRBJ1-5 TRBV6-5 . TGTGCCAGCAGCAATATGGGGTGGGGGCCCCAGCATTTT CASSNMGWGPQHF
TRBD2 TRBJ2-5 TRBV3-1/TRBV3-2 . TGTGCCAGCAGCCCCGGGGGGGCGGGACTAGCGGGGTCTGAGACCCAGTACTTC CASSPGGAGLAGSETQYF
TRBD1 TRBJ1-3 TRBV19 once TGTGCCAGTAGTGACAGGGGAGATGGAAACACCATATATTTT CASSDRGDGNTIYF
. TRBJ2-7 TRBV6-5 . TGTGCCAGCAGTTACGGGGGCGGGGGCTCCTACGAGCAGTACTTC CASSYGGGGSYEQYF
. TRBJ1-1 TRBV5-1 . TGCGCCAGCAGCTTGTTTCTTACAGGGTCTGAAGCTTTCTTT CASSLFLTGSEAFF
. TRBJ2-4 TRBV9 . TGTGCCAGCAGCGTAGGGGGGATTCAGTACTTC CASSVGGIQYF
TRBD1 TRBJ1-2 TRBV6-2/TRBV6-3 . TGTGCCAGCAGTGACCCGGGACAGCATAACCGCTACACCTTC CASSDPGQHNRYTF
. TRBJ2-3 TRBV27 . TGTGCCAGCAGTTTCGGCGTTACGCAGTATTTT CASSFGVTQYF
TRBD1 TRBJ1-1 TRBV5-4 . TGTGCCAGCAGCTATGAACAGGGGGTTAACACTGAAGCTTTCTTT CASSYEQGVNTEAFF
. TRBJ1-4 TRBV29-1 . TGCAGCGCCCGGGACCCTAATGAAAAACTGTTTTTT CSARDPNEKLFF